This record concerns one T cell receptor (beta chain) sequence. Its antigen is undetermined. This CDR3 is 15 amino acids long. V lost 0 bases, J lost 2 bases, and 1 base stayed unmatched. Germline-derived CDR1 and CDR2 are SEHNR and FQNEAQ (reference sequence). The assay was immunoSEQ multiplex PCR, and TCRdb's table has in-frame clones only and misses some. This table holds tens of thousands of clones, about 74% found once. This entry belongs to a study of vaccination effects on CD4 cells after COVID-19. Upon completion of around ten days in culture, CD4+ T cells were isolated. Vaccine administered to participants consisted of two doses of either BNT162b2 or mRNA-1273.

The sequence came from a human donor who received a COVID-19 vaccine. Sequences were derived from CD4+ T cells from PBMCs cultured without peptide, sampled after COVID-19 vaccination. The V gene is TRBV7-9, the J gene TRBJ2-3; TRBD1 matches at 8 bases. The CDR3 DNA sequence: TGTGCCAGCAGCTTAGCGGGACAGGACACAGATACGCAGTATTTT. Its translation is CASSLAGQDTDTQYF.